This T cell receptor (beta chain) was profiled in a study of cytomegalovirus exposure and HLA in healthy donors. The germline V and J ends were trimmed by 4 bases and 1 base, with 16 bases remaining between them. CDR3 size: 16 residues. Germline V gives CDR1 SGHVS, CDR2 FNYEAQ. PCR amplification relied on 60 Vbeta primers (plus 13 Jbeta primers). Only in-frame clones appear in the TCRdb table, and some are missing; sequencing was by immunoSEQ multiplex PCR. The sample includes 140,000 to 150,000 clones, 65% to 85% of them seen just once. Sequencing used PBMCs. V and J are TRBV7-6 and TRBJ1-1, with a weak D call TRBD1 (5 bases). This clonotype was sampled from a woman aged 40 to 50 in good health and CMV-seropositive. CDR3 coding DNA: TGTGCCAGCAGCTCACTTCTAGGGGCAGGGAACACTGAAGCTTTCTTT. Encoded protein: CASSSLLGAGNTEAFF.